This entry lists 20 T cell receptor beta chains sequenced from one sample in a study of T cell responses to AZD1222 COVID-19 vaccine. Clones were read by immunoSEQ multiplex PCR, and TCRdb kept only the in-frame ones, dropping some. The sample carries around 170,000 clones, under 95% recorded once. Here the sequenced sample was peripheral blood, taken on day 0 of AZD1222 vaccination. All receptors come from an adult in good health.

This rearrangement joins TRBV27 to TRBJ1-2, with TRBD1 as a possible D gene (6 bases). The CDR3 is 12 residues long. The germline V gene has CDR1 MNHEY and CDR2 SMNVEV (reference sequence). V lost 8 bases and J 8 bases, leaving 15 bases between the germline ends. The CDR3 sequence is CASLSRGGGYTF. CDR3 nucleotides: TGTGCCAGCTTAAGCAGGGGTGGAGGCTACACCTTC.

A single count supports this clone. The chain combines TRBV11-3 with TRBJ2-1; a possible D gene is TRBD2 (8 bases). Germline CDR1 SGHNT, CDR2 YENEEA. CDR3 length equals 18 residues. The V end was cut by 1 base, the J end by 7 bases, with 23 bases between. The CDR3 nucleotides are TGTGCCAGCAGCTTAGGATCAGGCGGGAGGCCCAGGGGGAATGAGCAGTTCTTC. As protein: CASSLGSGGRPRGNEQFF.

V and J are TRBV6-5 and TRBJ1-2; TRBD1 agrees at 11 bases. The CDR3 is made up of 14 amino acids. The V and J ends lost 7 bases and 4 bases, in that order; junction bases with no gene match: 5. The V gene's germline CDR1 is MNHEY and CDR2 SVGAGI. The CDR3 nucleotides read TGTGCCAGCACCCCCGGGACAGGGGGCTATGGCTACACCTTC. This sequence encodes CASTPGTGGYGYTF.

Concerning this clone: An end of the junction differs from the germline gene, which may be a read error. The chain couples TRBV5-1 to TRBJ1-1; D might be TRBD1 (5 bases). CDR3 length: 16 amino acids. CDR1 SGHRS and CDR2 YFSETQ come from the germline V gene. The CDR3 coding sequence is TGCGCCAGCAGCCGGGGTTTAGAAGGGGTGAAGACTGAAGCTTTCTTT. Protein sequence: CASSRGLEGVKTEAFF.

Only one count was recorded for this clone. CDR3: CASSSLTGSYEKLFF. DNA for the CDR3: TGTGCCAGCAGCTCCCTGACAGGGTCTTATGAAAAACTGTTTTTT. V is TRBV11-2 and J is TRBJ1-4, with 7 bases matching TRBD1. Trimming took 4 bases from V and 6 from J; bases not matched to a gene: 8. The CDR3 covers 15 residues. The germline CDR1 and CDR2 sequences are SGHAT and FQNNGV.

CDR3: CASSLVGTGETQYF. CDR3 nucleotide sequence: TGCGCCAGCAGCTTGGTAGGGACCGGGGAGACCCAGTACTTC. The V call is TRBV5-1, the J call TRBJ2-5; D might be TRBD1 or TRBD2, each matching 5 bases. The CDR3 extends over 14 amino acids. V was shortened by 0 bases and J by 5 bases, with 11 bases between the two germline ends. Germline CDR1 SGHRS, CDR2 YFSETQ.

The chain combines TRBV27 with TRBJ2-5; TRBD2 aligns across 9 bases. This CDR3 has 16 amino acids. CDR1 and CDR2 (germline): MNHEY, SMNVEV (reference sequence). Trimming took 6 bases from V and 3 from J; bases not matched to a gene: 11. CDR3 nucleotides: TGTGCCAGCAGGCCCGCAAAAAAGCGGGAGGAAGAGACCCAGTACTTC. Encoded protein: CASRPAKKREEETQYF.

The chain links TRBV29-1 to TRBJ1-5; 11 nucleotides agree with TRBD1. Germline lookup yields CDR1 SQVTM and CDR2 ANQGSEA. J was trimmed by 4 bases and V by 5 bases; bases with no gene match: 4. The CDR3 extends over 14 amino acids. The CDR3 sequence is CSVSGTGGNQPQHF. CDR3 DNA sequence: TGCAGCGTTTCCGGGACAGGGGGTAATCAGCCCCAGCATTTT.

V usage is TRBV5-1 and J usage is TRBJ1-4, with D uncertain. V gave up 4 bases and J gave up 4 bases, with 11 bases separating them. The CDR3 has 14 residues. Germline CDR1 SGHRS, CDR2 YFSETQ. This CDR3 reads CASSLGRINEKLFF. The CDR3 region has the DNA TGCGCCAGCAGCCTCGGACGGATTAATGAAAAACTGTTTTTT.

This clone has a single count. The chain carries TRBV6-5 and TRBJ1-5, with 11 bases lining up with TRBD1. Per germline, CDR1 MNHEY and CDR2 SVGAGI. The CDR3 sequence is 14 residues long. Trimming took 7 bases from V and 6 from J; bases not matched to a gene: 5. CDR3 in DNA: TGTGCCAGCAAGGGACAGGGGGATCGTCAGCCCCAGCATTTT. Translating it yields CASKGQGDRQPQHF.

This rearrangement joins TRBV2 to TRBJ2-3; D is undetermined. Trimming pared 3 bases from V and 0 bases from J, leaving 4 bases between. Germline CDR1 SNHLY, CDR2 FYNNEI. This CDR3 has 13 amino acids. As DNA, the CDR3 is TGTGCCAGCAGTGAGCGGAGCACAGATACGCAGTATTTT. This encodes CASSERSTDTQYF.

The chain employs TRBV5-1 and TRBJ2-7, with a weak D call TRBD1 (6 bases). Deletions cut 0 bases from V and 4 bases from J, with 17 bases between. Germline lookup yields CDR1 SGHRS and CDR2 YFSETQ. The length of the CDR3 is 16 residues. The CDR3 sequence: CASSLGTEELGYEQYF. CDR3 DNA: TGCGCCAGCAGCTTGGGGACAGAAGAGCTGGGGTACGAGCAGTACTTC.

A remark on this clone: Germline and junction disagree at one end, which may indicate a read error. V usage is TRBV6-6 and J usage is TRBJ1-1, with 10 bases that match TRBD1. Germline CDR1 and CDR2: MNHNY and SVGAGI (reference sequence). The CDR3 has 14 amino acids. Here the CDR3 reads CASGGTGVNTEAFF. Here the CDR3 DNA reads TGTGCCAGCGGAGGGACAGGGGTGAACACTGAGGCTTTCTTT.

The rearrangement joins TRBV6-5 to TRBJ2-7, with D perhaps matching TRBD1 (5 bases). The CDR3 has 14 residues. The germline gives CDR1 MNHEY, CDR2 SVGAGI. Trimming pared 4 bases from V and 2 bases from J, leaving 12 bases between. CDR3 DNA sequence: TGTGCCAGCAGTTTGTCGAGACAGACCTACGAGCAGTACTTC. Its protein product is CASSLSRQTYEQYF.

The chain couples TRBV5-8 to TRBJ1-4; D remains ambiguous. The CDR3 has 16 residues. Germline values: CDR1 SGHTS, CDR2 YDEGEE. Trimming took 0 bases from V and 0 from J, leaving 9 bases between them. The CDR3 DNA follows: TGTGCCAGCAGCTTGGGAAGGAGACCAACTAATGAAAAACTGTTTTTT. It specifies CASSLGRRPTNEKLFF. Full variable domain (outside the CDR3, taken from reference TRBV5-8 and TRBJ1-4): EAGVTQSPTHLIKTRGQQATLRCSPISGHTSVYWYQQALGLGLQFLLWYDEGEERNRGNFPPRFSGRQFPNYSSELNVNALELEDSALYLCASSLGRRPTNEKLFFGSGTQLSVL.

The chain links TRBV19 to TRBJ2-1, with D hard to call. CDR3 length: 12 residues. V was shortened by 6 bases and J by 4 bases, with 7 bases between the two germline ends. Germline CDR1 LNHDA, CDR2 SQIVND (reference sequence). The chain's CDR3 is CASSQQYNEQFF. The CDR3 nucleotides read TGTGCCAGTAGCCAACAGTACAATGAGCAGTTCTTC.

The table lists this clone with a count of one. The rearrangement joins TRBV28 to TRBJ2-7, with 10 positions matching TRBD2. CDR1 MDHEN and CDR2 SYDVKM come from the germline V gene. J was trimmed by 1 base and V by 6 bases; bases with no gene match: 9. The CDR3 consists of 16 residues. CDR3 sequence: CASSHRLAGLSYEQYF. DNA of the CDR3: TGTGCCAGCAGCCACAGACTAGCGGGCTTATCCTACGAGCAGTACTTC.

This chain joins TRBV10-2 and TRBJ2-7; D not resolved. Germline CDR1 and CDR2: WSHSY and SAAADI. The CDR3 sequence is 11 residues long. Trimming pared 7 bases from V and 3 bases from J, leaving 7 bases between. The DNA for the CDR3 is TGCGCCAGCAATGATCGCTACGAGCAGTACTTC. Translation: CASNDRYEQYF.

This rearrangement joins TRBV5-4 to TRBJ1-1; D possibly corresponds to TRBD1 (5 bases). Germline lookup yields CDR1 SGHNT and CDR2 YYREEE (reference sequence). V was cut by 0 bases and J by 0 bases, with 9 bases left in between. This CDR3 has 15 amino acids. Written as DNA, the CDR3 is TGTGCCAGCAGCTTGGCGCAGGGCCTGAACACTGAAGCTTTCTTT. It translates to CASSLAQGLNTEAFF.

This chain joins TRBV7-3 and TRBJ1-2; 10 positions match TRBD1. The germline gives CDR1 SGHTA, CDR2 FQGTGA. There are 15 residues in the CDR3. Unmatched junction bases numbered 7, after V lost 5 bases and J lost 4 bases. The CDR3 nucleotides read TGTGCCAGCAGCCCGGGACAGGGGCGTATCTATGGCTACACCTTC. It specifies CASSPGQGRIYGYTF.